This T cell receptor beta chain was observed in a study of CD8+ T cells in alopecia areata. Study summary: Severity of treated patients was scored by affected scalp percentage. Study conclusions and caveats: While tofacitinib was given, many expanded lesional clones persisted in scalp and blood.

The CDR3 covers 15 residues. Trimming pared 5 bases from V and 1 base from J, leaving 13 bases between. CDR1 SEHNR and CDR2 FQNEAQ come from the germline V gene (reference sequence). The treatment: oral pan-JAK inhibitor, 5-10 mg twice daily. As part of sample collection, lesional scalp punch biopsies and peripheral blood were taken from alopecia areata patients. It was cDNA, reverse transcribed from extracted RNA, that served as the sequencing template. The data were produced by immunoSEQ multiplex PCR, yet TCRdb's version contains in-frame clones alone and is incomplete. The table includes about 180,000 clones, roughly 50% detected once. As for this clone: Its antigen is undetermined.

The source is a human donor with alopecia areata. The sequenced sample was CD8+ T cells sorted from blood, obtained at week 24, from a patient treated with tofacitinib. The chain recombines TRBV7-9 with TRBJ2-3; D remains unclear. The CDR3 bases are TGTGCCAGCAGCCCCGTTCCTAGTGGCACAGATACGCAGTATTTT. Amino acid sequence: CASSPVPSGTDTQYF.